The 29 T cell receptor beta chains reported below all come from one sample, sequenced in a study of T cell changes during pregnancy in multiple sclerosis. Libraries were prepared by immunoSEQ multiplex PCR; TCRdb keeps only in-frame clonotypes and omits some of them. Among approximately 30,000 clones listed, about nine tenths were seen once. This specimen consisted of CD4+ T cells from peripheral blood mononuclear cells, obtained in the first trimester of pregnancy. These receptors came from a female donor in good health, enrolled as a control in a pregnancy study.

The chain has TRBV7-9 and TRBJ2-7; 9 bases are shared with TRBD1. The V gene end was trimmed by 5 bases and the J gene end by 3 bases; junction bases not matched to a gene: 14. The CDR3 spans 17 residues. Germline-derived CDR1 and CDR2 are SEHNR and FQNEAQ (reference sequence). CDR3 bases: TGTGCCAGCAGCATACAACTCCGGGACAGGGATCTCTACGAGCAGTACTTC. Translated: CASSIQLRDRDLYEQYF. The entire variable domain, with the rest obtained from reference TRBV7-9 and TRBJ2-7, is as follows: DTGVSQNPRHKITKRGQNVTFRCDPISEHNRLYWYRQTLGQGPEFLTYFQNEAQLEKSRLLSDRFSAERPKGSFSTLEIQRTEQGDSAMYLCASSIQLRDRDLYEQYFGPGTRLTVT.

V gene TRBV19 combines with J gene TRBJ1-6, with TRBD1 matching 7 bases. This CDR3 region has 15 residues. J was trimmed by 7 bases and V by 5 bases; bases with no gene match: 8. Germline lookup yields CDR1 LNHDA and CDR2 SQIVND (reference sequence). CDR3 loop: CASSFRQGQNSPLHF. The CDR3 region has the DNA TGTGCCAGTAGTTTCCGACAGGGCCAGAATTCACCCCTCCACTTT.

The V call is TRBV13, the J call TRBJ2-5; 10 bases fit TRBD2. CDR1 is PRHDT and CDR2 is FYEKMQ in the germline V gene (reference sequence). The CDR3 covers 16 residues. V dropped 0 bases and J dropped 2; count of bases not matched to a gene: 3. The CDR3 sequence is CASSLGRTSGQETQYF. CDR3 bases: TGTGCCAGCAGCTTAGGCCGGACTAGCGGTCAAGAGACCCAGTACTTC.

Only a few counts were recorded for this clone. V usage is TRBV5-8 and J usage is TRBJ2-6; the D gene is possibly TRBD2 (5 bases). The CDR3 runs 17 residues. V dropped 10 bases and J dropped 0 bases, with 20 bases sitting between them. Germline assignment: CDR1 SGHTS and CDR2 YDEGEE. The CDR3 bases are TGTGCCGTATTCCGGGGATACCGCGGCTCTGGGGCCAACGTCCTGACTTTC. Translated: CAVFRGYRGSGANVLTF.

This rearrangement joins TRBV28 to TRBJ1-2, with 8 bases aligning to TRBD1. Trimming removed 5 bases from V and 0 bases from J; junction bases left unmatched: 8. Germline V gene data show CDR1 as MDHEN and CDR2 as SYDVKM. The CDR3 consists of 16 residues. The CDR3 sequence is CASSRTGTQPNYGYTF. In DNA, the CDR3 is TGTGCCAGCAGTCGGACAGGGACCCAACCTAACTATGGCTACACCTTC.

This clone was picked up one time. The chain couples TRBV5-4 to TRBJ2-7, with TRBD1 identical over 9 bases. The V segment lost 3 bases and the J segment 3 bases; nucleotides outside the gene matches: 4. Per germline, CDR1 SGHNT and CDR2 YYREEE (reference sequence). The CDR3 has 14 amino acids. CDR3 amino acids: CASSSYRGHYEQYF. Here the CDR3 DNA reads TGTGCCAGCAGCTCATACAGGGGGCACTACGAGCAGTACTTC.

The J gene is TRBJ2-7, the V gene TRBV19; D remains ambiguous. V gave up 1 base and J gave up 3 bases, with 7 bases separating them. The CDR3 is 13 residues long. Germline V gives CDR1 LNHDA, CDR2 SQIVND (reference sequence). CDR3 region: CASSIVFGYEQYF. The CDR3 bases are TGTGCCAGTAGTATAGTTTTCGGCTACGAGCAGTACTTC.

The rearrangement uses TRBV10-1 and TRBJ2-1; 8 bases are shared with TRBD1. Germline CDR1 reads WNHNN; CDR2 reads SYGVQD (reference sequence). The V gene end was trimmed by 4 bases and the J gene end by 4 bases; junction bases not matched to a gene: 3. There are 14 residues in the CDR3. CDR3 protein: CASSGGQVYNEQFF. The DNA of the CDR3 is TGCGCCAGCAGTGGGGGACAGGTATACAATGAGCAGTTCTTC.

The rearrangement uses TRBV19 and TRBJ1-6; D call uncertain. V lost 9 bases to trimming and J lost 9 bases, with 15 bases between them. Germline V CDR1 and CDR2: LNHDA, SQIVND (reference sequence). This CDR3 is built from 13 residues. The CDR3 reads CASRENPLSPLHF. CDR3 sequence (DNA): TGTGCCAGCCGGGAGAATCCGCTTTCACCCCTCCACTTT.

The rearrangement joins TRBV5-5 to TRBJ2-2, with D perhaps TRBD2 (7 bases). The CDR3 is 15 amino acids. Germline V lookup: CDR1 SGHKS, CDR2 YYEKEE (reference sequence). Trimming removed 2 bases at V and 6 bases at J, with 14 bases between. The CDR3 is CASSLSGGAAGELFF. The CDR3 nucleotides are TGTGCCAGCAGCTTAAGTGGGGGGGCCGCCGGGGAGCTGTTTTTT. Drawing the rest from reference TRBV5-5 and TRBJ2-2, the complete variable domain is DAGVTQSPTHLIKTRGQQVTLRCSPISGHKSVSWYQQVLGQGPQFIFQYYEKEERGRGNFPDRFSARQFPNYSSELNVNALLLGDSALYLCASSLSGGAAGELFFGEGSRLTVL.

The chain recombines TRBV6-1 with TRBJ2-7; 10 bases are a match to TRBD1. Germline V lookup: CDR1 MNHNS, CDR2 SASEGT. Trimming cost V 1 base and J 2 bases; bases outside gene matches: 11. The CDR3 covers 18 residues. The CDR3 region has the DNA TGTGCCAGCAGTGAAGGGGTCAGTTGGGGACAGGGGACCTACGAGCAGTACTTC. It is translated as CASSEGVSWGQGTYEQYF.

The V call is TRBV28, the J call TRBJ2-7, with a possible D match to TRBD1 (5 bases). V was pared by 6 bases and J by 0 bases, with 9 bases between. The CDR3 is made up of 13 amino acids. Germline assignment: CDR1 MDHEN and CDR2 SYDVKM. The CDR3 reads CASRGPSSYEQYF. DNA for the CDR3: TGTGCCAGCAGGGGGCCCTCCTCCTACGAGCAGTACTTC.

The rearrangement uses TRBV7-9 and TRBJ2-2; D not resolved. The CDR3 loop spans 14 amino acids. Trimming shortened V by 7 bases and J by 0 bases, and 9 bases separated the two germline ends. The germline V gene encodes CDR1 SEHNR and CDR2 FQNEAQ (reference sequence). The CDR3 region has the DNA TGTGCCAGCATTCGAGCCCCGAACACCGGGGAGCTGTTTTTT. The encoded protein is CASIRAPNTGELFF. The full variable domain, its missing parts supplied by reference TRBV7-9 and TRBJ2-2, is DTGVSQNPRHKITKRGQNVTFRCDPISEHNRLYWYRQTLGQGPEFLTYFQNEAQLEKSRLLSDRFSAERPKGSFSTLEIQRTEQGDSAMYLCASIRAPNTGELFFGEGSRLTVL.

The chain carries TRBV2 and TRBJ2-1; 10 nucleotides line up with TRBD1. Germline-derived CDR1 and CDR2 are SNHLY and FYNNEI. Trimming took 6 bases from V and 8 from J; bases not matched to a gene: 7. The CDR3 is 14 amino acids. The CDR3 sequence is CASRLDRGKDEQFF. The CDR3 nucleotides are TGTGCCAGCAGGTTGGACAGGGGGAAGGATGAGCAGTTCTTC. The full variable domain, with the rest looked up from reference TRBV2 and TRBJ2-1, is EPEVTQTPSHQVTQMGQEVILRCVPISNHLYFYWYRQILGQKVEFLVSFYNNEISEKSEIFDDQFSVERPDGSNFTLKIRSTKLEDSAMYFCASRLDRGKDEQFFGPGTRLTVL.

The chain combines TRBV7-7 with TRBJ2-3; 8 bases map to TRBD2. CDR3 length: 16 amino acids. Germline assignment: CDR1 SSHAT and CDR2 FNYEAQ (reference sequence). J gave up 2 bases and V 1 base, and 5 bases lay outside the gene matches. The CDR3, as DNA: TGTGCCAGCAGCTTAGGGTCGGGGGGGCCCACAGATACGCAGTATTTT. Translating it yields CASSLGSGGPTDTQYF.

V is TRBV30 and J is TRBJ1-2, with D maybe TRBD1 (6 bases). The CDR3 has 13 amino acids. The V end lost 5 bases, the J end lost 5 bases, and 15 bases lay between the germline ends. Looked up from germline, CDR1 is GTSNPN and CDR2 is SVGIG (reference sequence). CDR3 amino acids: CAWALGTTYGYTF. For the CDR3, the DNA is TGTGCCTGGGCCCTCGGGACAACTTATGGCTACACCTTC.

The chain carries TRBV7-3 and TRBJ2-2, with D possibly being TRBD2 (6 bases). CDR3 length: 15 amino acids. With 1 base removed from V and 4 bases from J, the gap between germline ends came to 10 bases. Per germline, CDR1 SGHTA and CDR2 FQGTGA. The CDR3 DNA follows: TGTGCCAGCAGCTTAAGTAGCGGATTCACCGGGGAGCTGTTTTTT. Protein: CASSLSSGFTGELFF. Complete variable domain (other parts from reference TRBV7-3 and TRBJ2-2): GAGVSQTPSNKVTEKGKYVELRCDPISGHTALYWYRQSLGQGPEFLIYFQGTGAADDSGLPNDRFFAVRPEGSVSTLKIQRTERGDSAVYLCASSLSSGFTGELFFGEGSRLTVL.

This rearrangement joins TRBV6-6 to TRBJ2-3; 7 nucleotides align to TRBD1. There are 14 residues in the CDR3. Germline V lookup: CDR1 MNHNY, CDR2 SVGAGI (reference sequence). V shed 6 bases and J 4 bases; nucleotides not matched to a gene: 7. CDR3 sequence (DNA): TGTGCCAGCAGCCCTGACAGGGCCCCAGATACGCAGTATTTT. It yields the protein CASSPDRAPDTQYF.

V gene TRBV5-1 combines with J gene TRBJ2-2; 9 bases line up with TRBD1. Germline CDR1 and CDR2: SGHRS and YFSETQ. J was trimmed by 4 bases and V by 4 bases; bases with no gene match: 8. The CDR3 has 16 amino acids. CDR3 sequence (DNA): TGCGCCAGCAGCCCACCGGGACAGGGTCCCACCGGGGAGCTGTTTTTT. This sequence encodes CASSPPGQGPTGELFF.

V gene TRBV7-9 combines with J gene TRBJ1-3, with D perhaps matching TRBD1 (5 bases). This CDR3 spans 16 amino acids. Germline values: CDR1 SEHNR, CDR2 FQNEAQ (reference sequence). V gave up 1 base and J gave up 0 bases, with 10 bases separating them. The DNA for the CDR3 is TGTGCCAGCAGCTTAGATCCAGGGTCCTCTGGAAACACCATATATTTT. Protein: CASSLDPGSSGNTIYF.

CDR3 coding DNA: TGTGCCGGCCGGGGGGATTCAGATACGCAGTATTTT. Translated, it gives CAGRGDSDTQYF. The chain recombines TRBV6-1 with TRBJ2-3; 7 nucleotides align to TRBD2. Trimming cost V 11 bases and J 4 bases; bases outside gene matches: 6. Germline assignment: CDR1 MNHNS and CDR2 SASEGT. CDR3 length: 12 residues.

The genes are TRBV7-3 and TRBJ2-2; a weak D match, TRBD2 (5 bases). The CDR3 has 14 amino acids. Germline V CDR1 and CDR2: SGHTA, FQGTGA. The germline V and J ends were trimmed by 5 bases and 3 bases, with 10 bases remaining between them. The CDR3 DNA reads TGTGCCAGCAGCCCCGGACTCGACACCGGGGAGCTGTTTTTT. Amino acid sequence: CASSPGLDTGELFF.

This rearrangement joins TRBV6-1 to TRBJ2-7; a possible D gene is TRBD1 (5 bases). This CDR3 is 14 amino acids long. CDR1 and CDR2 from the germline V gene are MNHNS and SASEGT. Trimming removed 1 base from V and 5 bases from J, with 12 bases in between. This CDR3 is CASSEGGQTHEQYF. In nucleotides, the CDR3 is TGTGCCAGCAGTGAAGGGGGCCAGACCCACGAGCAGTACTTC.

V is TRBV7-2 and J is TRBJ2-1; 8 positions match TRBD2. This CDR3 is built from 16 residues. V was pared by 5 bases and J by 9 bases, with 15 bases of the junction left unmatched. CDR1 SGHTA and CDR2 FQGNSA come from the germline V gene. The CDR3 DNA is TGTGCCAGCAGCCCCCGGGGGGGGCCCACCGGGAGTGAGCAGTTCTTC. It codes for CASSPRGGPTGSEQFF.

This rearrangement joins TRBV28 to TRBJ2-7; a possible D gene is TRBD2 (6 bases). CDR1 is MDHEN, CDR2 SYDVKM, per germline. This CDR3 comprises 14 residues. With 5 bases removed from V and 5 bases from J, the gap between germline ends came to 16 bases. The CDR3 nucleotides are TGTGCCAGCAGTCCCCCGGGAGTAGTACACGAGCAGTACTTC. Amino acid sequence: CASSPPGVVHEQYF. Full variable domain (missing parts from reference TRBV28 and TRBJ2-7): DVKVTQSSRYLVKRTGEKVFLECVQDMDHENMFWYRQDPGLGLRLIYFSYDVKMKEKGDIPEGYSVSREKKERFSLILESASTNQTSMYLCASSPPGVVHEQYFGPGTRLTVT.

The rearrangement joins TRBV6-6 to TRBJ1-4, with 7 bases that match TRBD1. With 6 bases clipped from V and 4 bases from J, the junction kept 8 bases outside the gene matches. The CDR3 has 15 amino acids. Germline CDR1 reads MNHNY; CDR2 reads SVGAGI (reference sequence). Here the CDR3 reads CASREGTAYNEKLFF. CDR3 coding DNA: TGTGCCAGCAGGGAAGGGACAGCTTATAATGAAAAACTGTTTTTT.

The V call is TRBV7-2, the J call TRBJ2-7; 10 nucleotides align to TRBD1. V trimming: 2 bases; J trimming: 4 bases; junction bases outside the gene matches: 5. Per the germline V gene, CDR1 is SGHTA and CDR2 is FQGNSA. The CDR3 loop spans 15 amino acids. The CDR3 reads CASSLKGTGVYEQYF. The CDR3 nucleotides read TGTGCCAGCAGCTTAAAAGGGACAGGGGTGTACGAGCAGTACTTC.

The rearrangement joins TRBV19 to TRBJ2-3, with 8 bases that match TRBD1. The V gene end was trimmed by 3 bases and the J gene end by 4 bases; junction bases not matched to a gene: 6. The CDR3 loop spans 15 amino acids. CDR1 is LNHDA and CDR2 is SQIVND in the germline V gene (reference sequence). CDR3 nucleotide sequence: TGTGCCAGTAGTATCGCGGCGACAGGGGCAGATACGCAGTATTTT. As protein: CASSIAATGADTQYF.

The chain carries TRBV19 and TRBJ1-1, with 8 bases aligning to TRBD1. The CDR3 sequence is 13 residues long. The germline CDR1 and CDR2 sequences are LNHDA and SQIVND (reference sequence). The J segment lost 5 bases and the V segment lost 7 bases, leaving 6 bases of the junction unmatched. The CDR3 DNA sequence: TGTGCCAGTAACCAGGGGGCTTCTACTGAAGCTTTCTTT. As protein: CASNQGASTEAFF.